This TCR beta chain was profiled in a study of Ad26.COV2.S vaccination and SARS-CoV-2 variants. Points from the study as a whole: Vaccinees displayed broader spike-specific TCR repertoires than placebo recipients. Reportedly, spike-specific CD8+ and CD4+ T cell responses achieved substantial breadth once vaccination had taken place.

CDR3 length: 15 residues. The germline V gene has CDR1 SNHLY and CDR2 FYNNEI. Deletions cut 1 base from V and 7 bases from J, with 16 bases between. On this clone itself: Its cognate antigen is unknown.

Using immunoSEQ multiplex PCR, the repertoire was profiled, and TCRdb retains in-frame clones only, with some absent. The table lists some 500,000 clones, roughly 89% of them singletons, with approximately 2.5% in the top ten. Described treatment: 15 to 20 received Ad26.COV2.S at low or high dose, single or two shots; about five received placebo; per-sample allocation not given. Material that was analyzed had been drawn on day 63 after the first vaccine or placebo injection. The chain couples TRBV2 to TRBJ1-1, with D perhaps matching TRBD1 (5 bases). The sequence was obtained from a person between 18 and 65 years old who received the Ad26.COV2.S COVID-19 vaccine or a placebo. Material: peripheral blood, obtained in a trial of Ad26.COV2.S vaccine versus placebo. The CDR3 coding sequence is TGTGCCAGCAGTGAAGTAATAGGCAGGGTTGTTGAAGCTTTCTTT. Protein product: CASSEVIGRVVEAFF.